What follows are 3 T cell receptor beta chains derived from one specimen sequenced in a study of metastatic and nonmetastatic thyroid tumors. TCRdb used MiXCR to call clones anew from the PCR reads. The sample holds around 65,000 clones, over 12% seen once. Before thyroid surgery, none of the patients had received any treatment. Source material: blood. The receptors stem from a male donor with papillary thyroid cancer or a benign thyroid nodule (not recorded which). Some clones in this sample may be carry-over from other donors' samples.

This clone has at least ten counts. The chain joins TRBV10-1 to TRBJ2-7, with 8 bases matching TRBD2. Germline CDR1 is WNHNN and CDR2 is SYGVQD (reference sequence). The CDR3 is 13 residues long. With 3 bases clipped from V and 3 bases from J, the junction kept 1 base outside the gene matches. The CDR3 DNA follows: TGCGCCAGCAGTGAACTAGCGGACTACGAGCAGTACTTC. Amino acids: CASSELADYEQYF.

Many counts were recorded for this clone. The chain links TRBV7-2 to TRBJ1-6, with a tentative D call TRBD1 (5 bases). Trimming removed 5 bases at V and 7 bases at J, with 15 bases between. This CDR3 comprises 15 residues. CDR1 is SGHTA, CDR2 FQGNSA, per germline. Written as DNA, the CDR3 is TGTGCCAGCAGCGTTTCCGGGACGGCGAATTCACCCCTCCACTTT. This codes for CASSVSGTANSPLHF.

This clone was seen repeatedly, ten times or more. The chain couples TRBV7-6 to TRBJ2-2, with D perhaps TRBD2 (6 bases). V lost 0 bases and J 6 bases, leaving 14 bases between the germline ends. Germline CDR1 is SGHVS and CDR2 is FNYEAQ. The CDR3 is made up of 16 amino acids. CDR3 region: CASSLAHRGGPGELFF. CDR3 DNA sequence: TGTGCCAGCAGCTTAGCCCACCGGGGAGGCCCCGGGGAGCTGTTTTTT.